A selection of T cell receptor beta chains follows, all from one sample in a study of T cell changes during pregnancy in multiple sclerosis. Using immunoSEQ multiplex PCR, the repertoire was profiled, and TCRdb retains in-frame clones only, with some absent. The sample has around 65,000 clones, 88% seen once. Here the sequenced sample was peripheral blood, taken in the first trimester of pregnancy. All receptors come from a female donor with multiple sclerosis, enrolled in a pregnancy study. CDR3s leave out the opening cysteine and the closing phenylalanine or tryptophan. A D gene is named only where the DNA matches it firmly.

V,J,D,CDR3
TRBV14,TRBJ1-1,.,ASSRFDSKIKMNTEAF
TRBV19,TRBJ1-1,.,ASSIVGQHMEAF
TRBV30,TRBJ2-3,.,AWRGAGGNTDTQY
TRBV29-1,TRBJ1-5,TRBD1,STSNGQGSQPQH
TRBV19,TRBJ1-2,TRBD1,ASQGGAGYT
TRBV12-5,TRBJ1-5,.,ASTPGLINQPQH
TRBV28,TRBJ2-4,.,ASSRPENGDIQY
TRBV6-5,TRBJ2-7,.,ASSYSPGTSLEQY
TRBV10-3,TRBJ2-1,.,ASRSGTPNNEQF
TRBV5-1,TRBJ1-4,.,ASSLSPTGEKLF
TRBV28,TRBJ1-4,TRBD1,ASSSPTGGLKEKLF
TRBV2,TRBJ1-3,.,ASRDDRDTIY
TRBV30,TRBJ1-6,.,AWSDGMESPLH
TRBV9,TRBJ2-1,.,ASSVEAQKQF
TRBV25-1,TRBJ1-4,.,ASSEGGLTGREKLF
TRBV7-9,TRBJ2-7,TRBD2,ASSHPRLAGGYEQY
TRBV5-1,TRBJ1-1,.,ASSFTGMNTEAF
TRBV28,TRBJ1-2,.,ASTLGGHYGYT
TRBV29-1,TRBJ2-3,.,SAKDQDTQY
TRBV5-1,TRBJ2-7,TRBD1,ASSTLRQGGTYEQY
TRBV27,TRBJ2-1,TRBD2,ASSAGLYNEQF
TRBV29-1,TRBJ2-2,TRBD2,SVELADSNTGELF
TRBV2,TRBJ2-2,TRBD1,ASKGTVSGELF
TRBV7-9,TRBJ2-7,.,ASSSDTASDEQY
TRBV7-9,TRBJ2-3,TRBD2,ASSSGTSGFTDTQY
TRBV4-1,TRBJ1-3,.,ASTSPQVGNTIY
TRBV5-1,TRBJ1-1,.,ASSLTGNTEAF
TRBV10-3,TRBJ2-3,TRBD2,AISGPGTSGRPGADTQY
TRBV5-6,TRBJ2-1,TRBD2,ASSWGTSIADNEQF
TRBV28,TRBJ2-3,TRBD2,ASSLWEGLAGPLSTDTQY
TRBV5-4,TRBJ2-1,TRBD2,ASSWGSGIEQF
TRBV7-9,TRBJ2-7,TRBD2,ASSIMGLADEQY
TRBV10-3,TRBJ2-7,.,AISRDTTYEQY
TRBV5-1,TRBJ2-1,TRBD1,ASSRERGHEQF
TRBV9,TRBJ2-4,TRBD2,ASSAGLAGGNIQY
TRBV6-6,TRBJ1-2,.,ASRGAGWGYT
TRBV18,TRBJ1-4,TRBD1,ASSPGQGAFGEKLF
TRBV4-1,TRBJ1-2,TRBD1,ASSQVPTGVYGYT
TRBV6-1,TRBJ1-1,.,ASKQGGNTEAF
TRBV25-1,TRBJ1-1,.,ASGSWDTLNTEAF